This record covers a single T cell receptor (beta chain). Germline CDR1 reads SGHTS; CDR2 reads YDEGEE. Trimming stripped 5 bases from V and 0 bases from J, with 18 bases between. The CDR3 extends over 17 amino acids. The entry originates in a study of blood T cell repertoires in COVID-19. Produced via immunoSEQ multiplex PCR; TCRdb's table is partial and in-frame only. The data contain 160,000 or so clones, 85% to 90% of them singletons. The source of this sequence is a woman aged 35 to 49 with acute or convalescent COVID-19. The chain is built from TRBV5-8 and TRBJ1-5, with a weak D call TRBD1 (6 bases). The material sequenced was peripheral blood. The CDR3 reads CASRGGRQTYSNQPQHF. The CDR3 DNA reads TGTGCCAGCAGGGGGGGGCGACAGACGTATAGCAATCAGCCCCAGCATTTT.